This T cell receptor (beta chain) was sequenced for a study of blood T cell repertoires in COVID-19 (dated by TCRdb to 2018 to 2020). Notes on the research overall: Samples from collaborators originated in the United States, Italy and Spain and spanned both the acute and convalescent phases of COVID-19. The material from the prospective study consisted of cDNA or gDNA derived from T cells, B-cell-depleted T cells, or PBMCs. The dataset comprised deeply sampled blood TCRbeta repertoires from subjects exposed to, actively infected with, or recovered from COVID-19. A freely available public database, intended as a resource for researchers studying the immune response to SARS-CoV-2, is where the repertoires were released. Samples were obtained from the ongoing ImmuneRACE study (first 160 participants) and from 1,200 or so subjects provided by 6 global collaborators. Nearly every sample came with metadata listing a de-identified subject ID, COVID-19 status, age in years and sex. Where available, HLA class I and class II types were obtained from metadata supplied by the sample provider rather than from assay-based typing. Broader findings and caveats from the paper: The quantity of clinical and demographic metadata differed by source and by participant and was supplied without curation.

The collaborating institutions used their own protocols to collect whole blood in K2EDTA tubes. For TCRbeta analysis, collaborators shipped samples in one of three forms: frozen whole blood, isolated PBMCs, or DNA extracted from either of those sample types. TCRbeta CDR3 regions were amplified from genomic DNA by means of the immunoSEQ Assay, a bias-controlled multiplex PCR. On the authors' methods: Within the assay, amplification of reference gene primers was used to estimate how many nucleated cells each sample contained. To quantify the absolute abundance of each unique TCRbeta CDR3 rearrangement, sequence reads were collapsed and filtered. For each sample, productive Simpson clonality was calculated as the square root of Simpson's diversity index over productive rearrangements. TCRdb carries this immuneACCESS record with in-frame sequences only. Its versions omit some clonotypes, under half of them owing to an unresolved V gene in the studies checked, with the rest unexplained. The V and J calls and the clone size are those of that table, but D and trimming were determined from the DNA. Within this sample are tens of thousands of clones, with roughly 90% of them counted one time only. The ten biggest clones cover approximately 14% of the sample.

CDR1 and CDR2 were assigned from the germline V gene as MNHEY and SVGAGI. V is cut by 7 bases and J by 6 bases, and the space between the germline ends is 13 bases. The CDR3, cysteine through phenylalanine, is 12 amino acids long. Only the CDR3 DNA stays, 36 bases, in frame from base 1. In the case of this clone: It lacks a known antigen. No quality values exist for individual bases; no much larger clone is one base distant.

Sequenced material: peripheral blood. The sequence derives from a woman aged 60-75 years with active COVID-19. Recombination joined TRBV6-5 with TRBJ2-7; matching of 6 bases hints at TRBD1 as the D gene. The CDR3 sequence is CASTGKTGEQYF. In nucleotide form, the sequence is TGTGCCAGCACAGGGAAGACAGGCGAGCAGTACTTC.